The clone carrying this TCR beta chain showed up many times. The antigen remains undetermined. This entry belongs to a study of regulatory T cells in long-lasting Graves disease. Time point defined: newly diagnosed GD, antithyroid drugs for less than 3 months. The authors made the TCR library using RNA they extracted from PBMCs. CDR3 regions were amplified by Arm-PCR using iRepertoire HTBI primers to build TCR beta libraries. TCRdb re-called the multiplex PCR reads through MiXCR, storing one row per CDR3 protein. The sample carries fewer than 550,000 distinct CDR3 sequences, around 15% recorded once. Findings of the study overall: Among persistent patients, a larger number of public clonotypes were shared (2,741) than among newly diagnosed patients (roughly 910). Persistent Graves' cases showed lower TCR diversity than newly diagnosed cases.

A further study also used this sample, focusing on T cells in Graves' hyperthyroidism and ophthalmopathy.

This clonotype originated in a woman aged 40 to 65 with Graves disease. The input for sequencing was peripheral blood mononuclear cells (PBMCs), taken at new diagnosis, from a patient treated with antithyroid drugs.

CDR3 protein: CASGLVLNRDSNQPQHF. The DNA for the CDR3 is TGTGCTAGTGGTTTGGTACTGAACAGGGATTCCAATCAGCCCCAGCATTTT. V and J are TRBV12-5 and TRBJ1-5; possible D gene TRBD1, 6 bases. The germline V and J ends were trimmed by 0 bases and 3 bases, with 15 bases remaining between them. The CDR3 has 17 residues. Germline CDR1 reads LGHNT; CDR2 reads FRNRAP.